Below, 8 T cell receptor beta chains from the same sample are listed, as sequenced in a study of T cell changes during pregnancy in multiple sclerosis. Some clones are missing from TCRdb's copy, which holds only in-frame ones; the method was immunoSEQ multiplex PCR. The sample carries about 58,000 clones, about 92% recorded once. This sample comprised CD8+ T cells from peripheral blood mononuclear cells, obtained in the second trimester of pregnancy. The receptors come from a female donor with multiple sclerosis, enrolled in a pregnancy study.

The V call is TRBV4-3, the J call TRBJ2-2, with D perhaps TRBD2 (5 bases). The ends were cut back, 4 bases at V and 5 bases at J, with 11 bases in the middle. This CDR3 region has 14 residues. Germline CDR1 LGHNA, CDR2 YSLEER. CDR3 in DNA: TGCGCCAGCAGCCGAGATACGGGGACCGGGGAGCTGTTTTTT. This codes for CASSRDTGTGELFF.

The V and J genes are TRBV7-8 and TRBJ2-4; 7 bases align to TRBD1. The length of the CDR3 is 15 residues. Germline V gene lookup returns CDR1 SGHVS and CDR2 FQNEAQ. The V and J ends lost 4 bases and 0 bases, in that order; junction bases with no gene match: 3. The CDR3, as DNA: TGTGCCAGCAGCTCTTGGGACAGAGCCAAAAACATTCAGTACTTC. Translating it yields CASSSWDRAKNIQYF.

This clone occurred once. The gene calls are TRBV9 and TRBJ2-1; 7 bases fit TRBD2. V gave up 4 bases and J gave up 0 bases; unmatched junction bases: 1. Germline V gene data show CDR1 as SGDLS and CDR2 as YYNGEE. The CDR3 spans 14 residues. The CDR3 nucleotides read TGTGCCAGCAGCCCGGGAGGCTCCTACAATGAGCAGTTCTTC. Translation: CASSPGGSYNEQFF.

This clone has just a few counts. The chain uses TRBV27 and TRBJ2-2; D uncertain. The CDR3 has 12 residues. The V end was cut by 6 bases, the J end by 5 bases, with 7 bases between. Looked up from germline, CDR1 is MNHEY and CDR2 is SMNVEV (reference sequence). The CDR3, as DNA: TGTGCCAGCAGGCCCGGGACCGGGGAGCTGTTTTTT. Its translation is CASRPGTGELFF.

The chain carries TRBV5-1 and TRBJ2-7, with TRBD2 matching 11 bases. CDR1 is SGHRS, CDR2 YFSETQ, per germline. This CDR3 has 15 amino acids. V dropped 5 bases and J dropped 7; count of bases not matched to a gene: 11. CDR3 in DNA: TGCGCCAGCAGACCCGGGACTAGCGGAGGGCGGGAGCAGTACTTC. Protein product: CASRPGTSGGREQYF.

This chain joins TRBV5-4 and TRBJ2-1; D remains unclear. The V gene lost 2 bases and the J gene lost 6 bases, with 12 bases spanning the gap. The CDR3 runs 14 residues. Germline V lookup: CDR1 SGHNT, CDR2 YYREEE (reference sequence). The CDR3 here is CASSLTNPLNEQFF. The CDR3 DNA follows: TGTGCCAGCAGCTTAACTAATCCCCTCAATGAGCAGTTCTTC.

The rearrangement joins TRBV7-6 to TRBJ2-2, with D unresolved. V lost 0 bases and J lost 0, with 5 bases in between. Germline V gene lookup returns CDR1 SGHVS and CDR2 FNYEAQ. This CDR3 has 15 amino acids. DNA for the CDR3: TGTGCCAGCAGCTTAGCGGCAGCGAACACCGGGGAGCTGTTTTTT. Its translation: CASSLAAANTGELFF. Together with reference TRBV7-6 and TRBJ2-2, the CDR3 gives the full variable domain: GAGVSQSPRYKVTKRGQDVALRCDPISGHVSLYWYRQALGQGPEFLTYFNYEAQQDKSGLPNDRFSAERPEGSISTLTIQRTEQRDSAMYRCASSLAAANTGELFFGEGSRLTVL.

The chain employs TRBV4-2 and TRBJ2-1; possibly TRBD1 for D (6 bases). The germline gives CDR1 LGHNA, CDR2 YNFKEQ. The CDR3 extends over 16 amino acids. V gave up 1 base and J gave up 5 bases, with 15 bases separating them. The CDR3 nucleotides read TGTGCCAGCAGCCAAGGAAGGGACACTCATCACAATGAGCAGTTCTTC. It is translated as CASSQGRDTHHNEQFF.